The 10 T cell receptor beta chains below all came from one sample that was sequenced in a study of tumor and adjacent non-tumor tissue in lung cancer. This sample's RNA came from whole unsorted tissue. A modified ARM-PCR protocol with three rounds of nested PCR amplified TCRbeta. Each CDR3 protein gets one entry after TCRdb re-called the multiplex PCR reads with MiXCR. The table lists 95,000 to 150,000 distinct CDR3 sequences, over 65% of them singletons. The source material was lung tumor tissue. Every receptor here comes from a man aged 30 to 45 with non-small cell lung cancer.

Details on this clonotype: This may be a read error, as it is one base from a much larger clone. The conserved phenylalanine or tryptophan normally closing the CDR3 is absent here, so this likely arose from a read error. No DNA is shown, since the ends of the CDR3 on it are uncertain; the CDR3 is the one TCRdb lists. This rearrangement joins TRBV21-1 to TRBJ1-5; TRBD1 is the table's D call and was not checked against the DNA. TRBV21-1 is classified as a pseudogene. The CDR3 has 16 amino acids, counting both end residues. The CDR3: CASSKGVAVGNQPQHY.

On this clonotype itself: A much larger clonotype is one base distant, so this may be a read error. This sequence joins TRBV6-5 and TRBJ2-7, with TRBD2 identical over 8 bases. This CDR3 comprises 16 residues. Germline assignment: CDR1 MNHEY and CDR2 SVGAGI. The CDR3 DNA follows: TGTGCCAGCAGTTTCCTTCCGGGGGGGGTTTCCTACGACCAGTACTTC. Protein sequence: CASSFLPGGVSYDQYF.

There are many counts of this clonotype. The CDR3 DNA reads as TGCAGCGTTGGGAGTTGGGGTACGCCGTCTGAAGCTTTCTTT. Its protein product is CSVGSWGTPSEAFF. The V gene is TRBV29-1, the J gene TRBJ1-1; D call uncertain. From germline, CDR1 is SQVTM and CDR2 ANQGSEA. The V end was cut by 4 bases, the J end by 6 bases, with 18 bases between. This CDR3 has 14 amino acids.

As regards this clonotype: The junction differs from germline at one of its ends, possibly a read error. The rearrangement uses TRBV20-1 and TRBJ2-5; 14 nucleotides align to TRBD2. The CDR3 is 14 amino acids. Germline V gene sequence: CDR1 DFQATT, CDR2 SNEGSKA (reference sequence). The CDR3 protein is CSASGLAGGDTRYF. The CDR3 DNA reads TGCAGTGCTAGCGGACTAGCGGGAGGAGATACCCGGTACTTC.

Note on this clonotype: One base away lies a much larger clone, so this may be a sequencing read error. The rearrangement uses TRBV20-1 and TRBJ1-3; D not certain. CDR3 length: 14 residues. From germline, CDR1 is DFQATT and CDR2 SNEGSKA (reference sequence). Trimming took 5 bases from V and 4 from J, leaving 15 bases between them. DNA of the CDR3: TGCAGTGCTGACGTCGGGTCAGTCGGAAACACCATATATTTT. Translating it yields CSADVGSVGNTIYF.

As regards this clonotype: One end of the junction varies from germline; a read error may be responsible. The chain employs TRBV20-1 and TRBJ2-5; D is unresolved. The germline V gene encodes CDR1 DFQATT and CDR2 SNEGSKA (reference sequence). CDR3 length: 13 amino acids. The CDR3 sequence is CSACVAGQATQYF. In DNA form, the CDR3 reads TGCAGTGCTTGTGTAGCAGGCCAAGCGACCCAGTACTTC.

On this clonotype itself: Given the absence of the conserved phenylalanine or tryptophan at the CDR3 end, a read error is likely. No DNA is shown, since the ends of the CDR3 on it are uncertain; the CDR3 is the one TCRdb lists. This chain connects TRBV2 to TRBJ2-1; the table assigns TRBD2, which was not confirmed against the DNA. From its first to its last residue, the CDR3 has 14 amino acids. From germline, CDR1 is SNHLY and CDR2 FYNNEI. The CDR3 sequence: CASLFSGGAQEQFL.

This clonotype was seen at least ten times. The V call is TRBV11-1, the J call TRBJ2-3; the match to TRBD2 covers 7 bases. Germline trimming cut 5 bases from V and 3 bases from J; bases unmatched to any gene: 5. CDR1 SGHAT and CDR2 FQDESV come from the germline V gene (reference sequence). The CDR3 is 14 residues long. The chain's CDR3 is CASSQPGGTDTQYF. The CDR3 DNA reads TGTGCCAGCAGCCAGCCGGGGGGTACAGATACGCAGTATTTT.

A remark on this clonotype: A junction boundary mismatches the germline segment, possibly from a read error. CDR3 loop: CASSKGITQPQRF. CDR3 DNA sequence: TGTGCCAGCAGCAAGGGCATTACTCAGCCCCAACGTTTT. The chain recombines TRBV6-6 with TRBJ1-5; D is undetermined. The germline gives CDR1 MNHNY, CDR2 SVGAGI (reference sequence). CDR3 length equals 13 residues.

There are many counts of this clonotype. CDR3 residues: CASSVARTFYNEQFF. The CDR3 DNA reads as TGTGCCAGCAGTGTGGCACGGACGTTCTACAATGAGCAGTTCTTC. The chain joins TRBV6-2 or TRBV6-3 to TRBJ2-1; D not certain. Germline V gene sequence: CDR1 MNHEY, CDR2 SVGEGT. The germline V and J ends were trimmed by 5 bases and 3 bases, with 14 bases remaining between them. This CDR3 has 15 amino acids.